A selection of T cell receptor beta chains follows, all from one sample in a study of T cell repertoires in cytomegalovirus infection. These receptors are not linked to any known antigen. TCRdb analysed the reads with MiXCR anew, one entry per CDR3 protein. The table has roughly 200,000 distinct CDR3 sequences, around 40% seen once. Sequencing used CD8+ T cells from cultured PBMCs, obtained from culture after CMV antigen stimulation. Receptors originate from a human donor in good health (CMV status not recorded). Some clones in this sample may be carry-over from other donors' samples. Both conserved end residues are part of each CDR3. A D gene is named only where the DNA matches it firmly. Size is stated for part of the rows, as once, few or many counts, or as a class when the clone is expanded.

abundance: few; j_gene: TRBJ1-5; v_gene: TRBV6-1; d_gene: .; CDR3aa: CASSEFEGRSNQPQHF; CDR3nt: TGTGCCAGCAGTGAATTTGAGGGAAGGAGCAATCAGCCCCAGCATTTT
abundance: few; j_gene: TRBJ2-5; v_gene: TRBV7-2; d_gene: TRBD2; CDR3aa: CASSLGLAGYQETQYF; CDR3nt: TGTGCCAGCAGCTTGGGGCTAGCGGGGTACCAAGAGACCCAGTACTTC
abundance: .; j_gene: TRBJ2-1; v_gene: TRBV7-6; d_gene: TRBD2; CDR3aa: CASSLSGTYNEQFF; CDR3nt: TGTGCCAGCAGCCTTAGCGGGACTTACAATGAGCAGTTCTTC
abundance: once; j_gene: TRBJ1-2; v_gene: TRBV3-1; d_gene: .; CDR3aa: CASSPYSGSSYGYTF; CDR3nt: TGTGCCAGCAGCCCGTACTCAGGGTCGAGCTATGGCTACACCTTC
abundance: few; j_gene: TRBJ1-4; v_gene: TRBV18; d_gene: .; CDR3aa: CASSPRRFGAYEKLFF; CDR3nt: TGTGCCAGCTCACCACGCCGGTTTGGGGCCTACGAAAAACTGTTTTTT
abundance: .; j_gene: TRBJ2-5; v_gene: TRBV7-2; d_gene: .; CDR3aa: CASSSWYRTGPGQETQYF; CDR3nt: TGTGCCAGCAGCTCGTGGTACCGGACCGGTCCAGGGCAAGAGACCCAGTACTTC
abundance: .; j_gene: TRBJ2-1; v_gene: TRBV13; d_gene: TRBD2; CDR3aa: CASSPPGTSGKQNPNEQFF; CDR3nt: TGTGCCAGCAGTCCCCCCGGGACTAGCGGGAAACAGAACCCCAATGAGCAGTTCTTC
abundance: .; j_gene: TRBJ2-7; v_gene: TRBV7-6; d_gene: TRBD2; CDR3aa: CASSSRSSGSRIAYEQYF; CDR3nt: TGTGCCAGCAGCTCCCGAAGTAGCGGGAGTAGAATAGCCTACGAGCAGTACTTC
abundance: once; j_gene: TRBJ2-7; v_gene: TRBV20-1; d_gene: .; CDR3aa: CSARGRDDNYEQYF; CDR3nt: TGCAGTGCTAGAGGTCGGGACGACAACTACGAGCAGTACTTC
abundance: .; j_gene: TRBJ2-2; v_gene: TRBV11-1; d_gene: TRBD2; CDR3aa: CASTWGPLAVDTGELFF; CDR3nt: TGTGCCAGCACCTGGGGCCCGCTAGCGGTCGACACCGGGGAGCTGTTTTTT
abundance: .; j_gene: TRBJ2-1; v_gene: TRBV19; d_gene: TRBD2; CDR3aa: CASSMGLGLSSYNEQFF; CDR3nt: TGTGCCAGTAGTATGGGACTAGGGCTAAGCTCCTACAATGAGCAGTTCTTC
abundance: .; j_gene: TRBJ2-5; v_gene: TRBV12-5; d_gene: TRBD1; CDR3aa: CASGSGQGLETQYF; CDR3nt: TGTGCTAGTGGTTCGGGACAGGGTCTAGAGACCCAGTACTTC
abundance: .; j_gene: TRBJ2-1; v_gene: TRBV11-3; d_gene: .; CDR3aa: CASSQDSGSYNEQFF; CDR3nt: TGTGCCAGCAGCCAAGACAGCGGCTCCTACAATGAGCAGTTCTTC
abundance: few; j_gene: TRBJ2-1; v_gene: TRBV9; d_gene: .; CDR3aa: CASSVGARDSDNEQFF; CDR3nt: TGTGCCAGCAGCGTAGGGGCAAGGGACTCTGACAATGAGCAGTTCTTC
abundance: few; j_gene: TRBJ1-6; v_gene: TRBV19; d_gene: .; CDR3aa: CATSTGSNSPLHF; CDR3nt: TGTGCCACTTCGACAGGATCTAACTCACCCCTCCACTTT
abundance: .; j_gene: TRBJ2-7; v_gene: TRBV29-1; d_gene: .; CDR3aa: CSVRPGAGANYEQYF; CDR3nt: TGCAGCGTTCGACCGGGGGCAGGGGCGAACTACGAGCAGTACTTC
abundance: .; j_gene: TRBJ1-1; v_gene: TRBV28; d_gene: .; CDR3aa: CASSLLGRSTEAFF; CDR3nt: TGTGCCAGCAGTTTATTAGGGAGGAGCACTGAAGCTTTCTTT
abundance: .; j_gene: TRBJ2-2; v_gene: TRBV7-9; d_gene: TRBD1; CDR3aa: CASPEGDRGLWELFF; CDR3nt: TGTGCCAGCCCCGAAGGGGACAGGGGGCTCTGGGAGCTGTTTTTT
abundance: .; j_gene: TRBJ2-3; v_gene: TRBV6-5; d_gene: .; CDR3aa: CASSYSGERQPQYF; CDR3nt: TGTGCCAGCAGTTATTCAGGGGAGCGGCAGCCCCAGTATTTT
abundance: .; j_gene: TRBJ2-7; v_gene: TRBV5-1; d_gene: .; CDR3aa: CASNGEVEAYEQYF; CDR3nt: TGCGCCAGCAACGGGGAGGTAGAAGCCTACGAGCAGTACTTC